Listed below are T cell receptor beta chains from one sample, sequenced in a study of blood T cells in healthy people across ages. MiXCR, applied by TCRdb to the 5' RACE reads, yields one record per CDR3 protein. The sample has 650,000 to 1,000,000 distinct CDR3 sequences, about 46% seen once. Sequencing was carried out using blood. These receptor sequences come from a man aged 80 or over in good health. The CDR3 runs from the conserved cysteine through the conserved F or W. The D gene is left open where the match is weak. Clone size is stated in some rows and not others, as once, few, many or a class when expanded.

- | TRBJ2-7 | TRBD2 | TRBV15 | CATSRDPRTSGKYYEQYF | TGTGCCACCAGCAGAGATCCGAGGACTAGCGGGAAGTACTACGAGCAGTACTTC
- | TRBJ2-3 | TRBD1 | TRBV28 | CASSPRTGTGGIEDTQYF | TGTGCCAGCAGTCCCCGAACCGGGACAGGGGGGATTGAGGATACGCAGTATTTT
once | TRBJ2-3 | TRBD2 | TRBV4-3 | CASSQDQRGGTDTQYF | TGCGCCAGCAGCCAAGATCAACGGGGGGGCACCGATACGCAGTATTTT
many | TRBJ2-7 | - | TRBV20-1 | CSASPGDGSYEQYF | TGCAGTGCTAGCCCAGGTGATGGCTCCTACGAGCAGTACTTC
- | TRBJ2-3 | - | TRBV20-1 | CSARGFALAGIDTQYF | TGCAGTGCTAGAGGTTTTGCACTAGCCGGCATAGATACGCAGTATTTT
few | TRBJ2-1 | - | TRBV2 | CASSEAVRGEQFF | TGTGCCAGCAGTGAAGCGGTCCGGGGTGAGCAGTTCTTC
- | TRBJ2-2 | - | TRBV10-3 | CAISDALNTGELFF | TGTGCCATCAGTGATGCCCTGAACACCGGGGAGCTGTTTTTT
- | TRBJ2-3 | - | TRBV5-1 | CASTPSGSEATQYF | TGCGCCAGCACCCCCAGCGGCTCCGAAGCTACGCAGTATTTT
few | TRBJ2-7 | - | TRBV29-1 | CSVEKTSDEQYF | TGCAGCGTCGAGAAAACTAGTGACGAGCAGTACTTC
- | TRBJ1-4 | - | TRBV11-1 | CASSNRDGGEKLFF | TGTGCCAGCAGTAACCGGGACGGGGGAGAAAAACTGTTTTTT
- | TRBJ2-3 | TRBD2 | TRBV5-6 | CASSLGLAERADTQYF | TGTGCCAGCAGCTTGGGACTAGCGGAAAGAGCGGATACGCAGTATTTT
few | TRBJ2-7 | - | TRBV20-1 | CSARSTEQYF | TGCAGTGCTAGGTCTACCGAGCAGTACTTC
- | TRBJ2-1 | - | TRBV2 | CASSVVGWEQFF | TGTGCCAGCAGTGTGGTCGGCTGGGAGCAGTTCTTC
- | TRBJ2-1 | - | TRBV7-9 | CASSLVAAGYNEQFF | TGTGCCAGCAGCTTAGTAGCGGCAGGCTACAATGAGCAGTTCTTC
- | TRBJ1-2 | - | TRBV7-9 | CASSLGSAHPNYGYTF | TGTGCCAGCAGCTTAGGGTCGGCTCATCCTAACTATGGCTACACCTTC
- | TRBJ2-7 | - | TRBV20-1 | CSARFSGRWVNEQYF | TGCAGTGCTAGATTTTCAGGGCGGTGGGTAAATGAGCAGTACTTC
few | TRBJ2-3 | - | TRBV7-3 | CASSSGVSSDTQYF | TGTGCCAGCAGTTCGGGGGTCTCTTCAGATACGCAGTATTTT
many | TRBJ1-5 | TRBD1 | TRBV28 | CASSQIQGAGQPQHF | TGTGCCAGCAGCCAGATCCAGGGGGCTGGGCAGCCCCAGCATTTT
- | TRBJ1-4 | TRBD1 | TRBV4-2 | CASSRPGQGTEKLFF | TGTGCCAGCAGCCGACCGGGACAGGGGACTGAAAAACTGTTTTTT
- | TRBJ2-5 | TRBD2 | TRBV20-1 | CSAKSLAGGDGQYF | TGCAGTGCCAAAAGTCTAGCGGGAGGAGACGGGCAGTACTTC
- | TRBJ2-3 | TRBD1 | TRBV3-1 | CASSHDRDRSTDTQYF | TGTGCCAGCAGCCACGATCGGGACAGGAGCACAGATACGCAGTATTTT
few | TRBJ1-1 | - | TRBV29-1 | CSVDVNMNTEAFF | TGCAGCGTTGATGTCAACATGAACACTGAAGCTTTCTTT
few | TRBJ2-1 | TRBD2 | TRBV5-5 | CASSVHPTSEYYNEQFF | TGTGCCAGCAGCGTACACCCGACTAGCGAATACTACAATGAGCAGTTCTTC
- | TRBJ2-3 | TRBD2 | TRBV29-1 | CSAPGAGDPDTQYF | TGCAGCGCTCCGGGAGCGGGAGACCCAGATACGCAGTATTTT
once | TRBJ2-1 | - | TRBV4-2 | CASSQEGLGGWNEQFF | TGTGCCAGCAGCCAAGAGGGATTGGGGGGTTGGAATGAGCAGTTCTTC
many | TRBJ1-6 | TRBD1 | TRBV20-1 | CSAIPGTGGSYNSPLHF | TGCAGTGCTATTCCCGGGACAGGGGGCTCCTATAATTCACCCCTCCACTTT
- | TRBJ2-6 | - | TRBV7-3 | CASSLQGTNVLTF | TGTGCCAGCAGCTTACAGGGGACCAACGTCCTGACTTTC
- | TRBJ1-1 | - | TRBV5-1 | CASSLGDRMNTEAFF | TGCGCCAGCAGCTTGGGAGACAGGATGAACACTGAAGCTTTCTTT
many | TRBJ2-2 | - | TRBV29-1 | CSVELQASRTGELFF | TGCAGCGTTGAATTGCAAGCGAGTCGCACCGGGGAGCTGTTTTTT
- | TRBJ2-7 | - | TRBV29-1 | CSPPPGTYEQYF | TGCAGTCCCCCGCCGGGAACCTACGAGCAGTACTTC
- | TRBJ2-5 | - | TRBV25-1 | CASSPMGGEQYF | TGTGCCAGCAGTCCGATGGGGGGAGAGCAGTACTTC
few | TRBJ2-7 | TRBD1 | TRBV3-1 | CASSRQGQGYEQYF | TGTGCCAGCAGCCGTCAGGGACAGGGTTACGAGCAGTACTTC
- | TRBJ1-4 | - | TRBV29-1 | CSVRIIGGEKLFF | TGCAGCGTCCGGATAATTGGGGGTGAAAAACTGTTTTTT
- | TRBJ1-2 | - | TRBV30 | CAWSAFRGDYGYTF | TGTGCCTGGAGCGCCTTTCGGGGCGACTATGGCTACACCTTC
- | TRBJ2-7 | - | TRBV6-1 | CASSEGVIYEQYF | TGTGCCAGCAGTGAGGGGGTAATCTACGAGCAGTACTTC
few | TRBJ1-2 | - | TRBV4-3 | CASSLAGYGHGYTF | TGCGCCAGCAGCCTTGCAGGGTATGGCCATGGCTACACCTTC
- | TRBJ2-5 | TRBD2 | TRBV20-1 | CSAEKTSPPRGTQYF | TGCAGTGCTGAGAAGACTAGCCCTCCACGAGGGACCCAGTACTTC
few | TRBJ2-7 | TRBD1 | TRBV7-9 | CASSGGQYEQYF | TGTGCCAGCAGCGGGGGACAGTACGAGCAGTACTTC
- | TRBJ1-5 | - | TRBV6-1 | CASSEFRGVSQPQHF | TGTGCCAGCAGTGAATTTAGGGGGGTAAGTCAGCCCCAGCATTTT
many | TRBJ2-3 | TRBD1 | TRBV2 | CASRKRTGGETDTQYF | TGTGCCAGCAGAAAACGGACAGGGGGCGAAACAGATACGCAGTATTTT
- | TRBJ2-1 | - | TRBV25-1 | CASSHTVDEQFF | TGTGCCAGCAGTCACACAGTCGATGAGCAGTTCTTC
- | TRBJ1-2 | TRBD1 | TRBV7-2 | CASSPPGQDSYGYTF | TGTGCCAGCAGCCCCCCGGGACAGGACTCCTATGGCTACACCTTC
- | TRBJ2-1 | - | TRBV13 | CASGLESSHEQFF | TGTGCCAGCGGCCTTGAGAGTAGTCATGAGCAGTTCTTC
- | TRBJ1-2 | TRBD1 | TRBV7-9 | CASSAFGTAYGYTF | TGTGCCAGCAGCGCCTTTGGGACAGCGTATGGCTACACCTTC
- | TRBJ2-3 | TRBD2 | TRBV28 | CASSLPIEGLAVCTDTQYF | TGTGCCAGCAGTCTACCTATCGAGGGACTAGCAGTATGCACAGATACGCAGTATTTT
many | TRBJ2-1 | - | TRBV12-3/TRBV12-4 | CASSLVIYNEQFF | TGTGCCAGCAGTTTAGTCATCTACAATGAGCAGTTCTTC
many | TRBJ1-2 | - | TRBV4-1 | CASSQDSETYYGYTF | TGCGCCAGCAGCCAAGATTCCGAAACGTACTATGGCTACACCTTC
many | TRBJ2-7 | TRBD1 | TRBV2 | CASSPGQGGEQYF | TGTGCCAGCAGTCCGGGACAGGGGGGTGAGCAGTACTTC
- | TRBJ2-7 | TRBD2 | TRBV7-2 | CASRQRGGPSSYEQYF | TGTGCCAGCCGCCAGAGGGGAGGGCCAAGCTCCTACGAGCAGTACTTC
few | TRBJ2-7 | - | TRBV6-2/TRBV6-3 | CASSGTRRGEQYF | TGTGCCAGCAGCGGGACACGTCGGGGGGAGCAGTACTTC
- | TRBJ2-7 | - | TRBV27 | CASSLSGGAAERYF | TGTGCCAGCAGTTTATCAGGAGGGGCGGCCGAGCGGTACTTC
- | TRBJ2-3 | - | TRBV12-3/TRBV12-4 | CTSTPGVTDTQYF | TGTACCAGCACCCCCGGGGTAACAGATACGCAGTATTTT
- | TRBJ2-7 | - | TRBV7-2 | CASSARVNEQYF | TGTGCCAGCAGCGCGAGGGTTAACGAGCAGTACTTC